The rows below give T cell receptor beta chains drawn from one sample of a study of T cells and Merkel cell carcinoma outcomes. Clones were read by immunoSEQ multiplex PCR, and TCRdb kept only the in-frame ones, dropping some. The sample gives 15,000 to 25,000 clones, almost 85% of which show up once; about 3.1% is in the top ten. Sequencing was performed on tumor tissue from Merkel cell carcinoma. The receptors shown here come from a human donor with Merkel cell carcinoma. CDR3s leave out the opening cysteine and the closing phenylalanine or tryptophan. A D gene is named only where the DNA matches it firmly.

V	J	D	CDR3
TRBV6-5	TRBJ2-3	.	ASSYSQIVTDTQY
TRBV19	TRBJ1-1	TRBD1	ASSIKTGGLNTEAF
TRBV15	TRBJ2-7	.	ATSPDRTTGEQY
TRBV2	TRBJ1-5	TRBD1	ASSEQTQGGQPQH
TRBV12-5	TRBJ1-4	.	ASGLNRQVAREKLF
TRBV30	TRBJ1-2	.	ACLKGYYGYT
TRBV9	TRBJ2-1	.	ASSGAGGLLGYNEQF
TRBV6-1	TRBJ1-2	.	ASSGGAHPDGYT
TRBV10-3	TRBJ1-1	.	AISEAVGTEAF
TRBV6-1	TRBJ2-2	TRBD2	ASRGLSNTGELF
TRBV6-5	TRBJ2-7	TRBD2	ASSYGSPGGGYEQY
TRBV4-1	TRBJ2-3	.	ASSGLLPDTQY
TRBV28	TRBJ1-1	.	ASSPLGAGGTEAF
TRBV2	TRBJ1-2	.	ASRLYPMMVFARHGYT
TRBV5-1	TRBJ2-1	.	ASSWLRRRGDGEQF
TRBV7-6	TRBJ2-3	.	ASSLGLDRADTQY
TRBV4-2	TRBJ2-1	.	ASSQGRRSGQF
TRBV7-9	TRBJ1-2	.	ASSSYWGLGYT
TRBV30	TRBJ1-1	.	AWRGFRDTEAF
TRBV5-1	TRBJ1-1	.	ASSRWDGTEAF
TRBV28	TRBJ1-1	.	ASSFIPGTGFTEAF
TRBV29-1	TRBJ2-4	.	SVVPAARNIQY
TRBV5-5	TRBJ1-1	.	ASSLFIGLAF
TRBV6-1	TRBJ2-1	.	ASSAQVDNEQF
TRBV11-2	TRBJ1-4	.	ATRGLRAEKLF
TRBV21-1	TRBJ2-4	.	ASLRPVTGSKNIQY
TRBV9	TRBJ2-3	.	ASSSQGTDTQY
TRBV28	TRBJ1-2	.	ASSFAARQFYGYT
TRBV18	TRBJ1-1	.	ASSRLTEGTEAF
TRBV28	TRBJ1-3	.	ASNAGMSSGNTIY
TRBV9	TRBJ1-1	.	ASSVEGYTEAF